A selection of T cell receptor beta chains follows, all from one sample in a study of PD-1 blockade in mismatch repair-deficient tumors. The protocol was immunoSEQ multiplex PCR, while the TCRdb copy is restricted to in-frame clones and leaves out a portion. The sample holds 40,000 or so clones, around 79% seen once. The sample here was peripheral blood, taken 4 weeks after starting pembrolizumab. The source is an adult with mismatch repair-deficient cancer. Both conserved end residues are part of each CDR3. D genes are given only for firm matches. Expanded clones get a size class; other rows say once, few or many, or leave the size out.

j_gene | abundance | len | d_gene | v_gene | CDR3aa | CDR3nt
TRBJ2-1 | few | 16 | TRBD1 | TRBV19 | CASSKGQGVWVNEQFF | TGTGCCAGTAGTAAGGGACAGGGGGTGTGGGTAAATGAGCAGTTCTTC
TRBJ2-1 | . | 14 | . | TRBV13 | CASSLLGGNNEQFF | TGTGCCAGCAGCCTACTTGGGGGAAACAATGAGCAGTTCTTC
TRBJ1-1 | . | 14 | . | TRBV5-1 | CASSLSGPNTEAFF | TGCGCCAGCAGCTTGAGCGGGCCGAACACTGAAGCTTTCTTT
TRBJ2-5 | . | 15 | TRBD2 | TRBV11-2 | CASSPTRDYKETQYF | TGTGCCAGCAGCCCCACCCGGGACTACAAAGAGACCCAGTACTTC
TRBJ2-3 | once | 18 | . | TRBV4-1 | CASSQEGRFLSSTDTQYF | TGCGCCAGCAGCCAAGAAGGGAGATTCCTTTCCAGCACAGATACGCAGTATTTT
TRBJ2-5 | . | 16 | TRBD2 | TRBV23-1 | CASSQSVLAGEETQYF | TGCGCCAGCAGTCAATCGGTGTTAGCGGGAGAAGAGACCCAGTACTTC
TRBJ1-1 | . | 14 | . | TRBV5-6 | CASSLLSSDTEAFF | TGTGCCAGCAGCTTGCTGAGCTCGGACACTGAAGCTTTCTTT
TRBJ2-7 | once | 14 | . | TRBV6-1 | CASSETVISYEQYF | TGTGCCAGCAGTGAGACCGTTATCTCCTACGAGCAGTACTTC
TRBJ2-3 | . | 19 | TRBD2 | TRBV4-1 | CASSQKRRTSGTSTDTQYF | TGCGCCAGCAGCCAAAAAAGAAGGACTAGCGGGACTAGCACAGATACGCAGTATTTT
TRBJ2-1 | . | 16 | . | TRBV4-1 | CASSQVPGGRQNEQFF | TGCGCCAGCAGCCAAGTCCCCGGGGGACGGCAGAATGAGCAGTTCTTC
TRBJ1-1 | . | 13 | . | TRBV10-3 | CATSPGLNTEAFF | TGTGCCACCAGCCCGGGCCTGAACACTGAAGCTTTCTTT
TRBJ2-6 | . | 15 | TRBD1 | TRBV6-4 | CASSQTGMGANVLTF | TGTGCCAGCAGTCAGACAGGGATGGGGGCCAACGTCCTGACTTTC
TRBJ2-5 | few | 13 | TRBD1 | TRBV7-2 | CASSPGQGQTQYF | TGTGCCAGCAGCCCGGGACAGGGTCAGACCCAGTACTTC
TRBJ2-1 | . | 15 | . | TRBV5-1 | CASTRSPGGDNEQFF | TGCGCCAGCACCCGATCCCCCGGGGGAGACAATGAGCAGTTCTTC
TRBJ1-5 | . | 14 | TRBD1 | TRBV2 | CASSGQAFNQPQHF | TGTGCCAGCAGCGGACAGGCGTTCAATCAGCCCCAGCATTTT
TRBJ2-1 | . | 13 | TRBD2 | TRBV29-1 | CSVEAGGPHEQFF | TGCAGCGTGGAAGCGGGAGGGCCTCATGAGCAGTTCTTC
TRBJ2-3 | . | 16 | TRBD2 | TRBV7-3 | CASSRAGLAGTDTQYF | TGTGCCAGCAGCCGTGCTGGACTAGCGGGAACAGATACGCAGTATTTT
TRBJ2-7 | . | 17 | TRBD2 | TRBV11-2 | CASSLRLAGVMDYEQYF | TGTGCCAGCAGCCTAAGACTAGCGGGAGTAATGGACTACGAGCAGTACTTC
TRBJ2-7 | . | 16 | TRBD1 | TRBV11-3 | CASSQNIRTGGAEQYF | TGTGCCAGCAGCCAAAACATAAGGACAGGGGGCGCTGAGCAGTACTTC
TRBJ2-7 | . | 17 | TRBD2 | TRBV4-2 | CASSFELGLAAVYEQYF | TGTGCCAGCAGCTTTGAGCTTGGACTAGCGGCCGTCTACGAGCAGTACTTC
TRBJ2-7 | . | 14 | TRBD2 | TRBV10-2 | CASTRTSGTYEQYF | TGCGCCAGCACCAGGACTAGCGGAACCTACGAGCAGTACTTC
TRBJ2-3 | once | 16 | TRBD2 | TRBV7-2 | CASSLRLAGFTDTQYF | TGTGCCAGCAGCCTACGACTAGCGGGCTTCACAGATACGCAGTATTTT
TRBJ2-2 | . | 19 | . | TRBV11-2 | CASSLNRGLWLSNTGELFF | TGTGCCAGCAGCTTGAATCGCGGGTTGTGGCTTTCGAACACCGGGGAGCTGTTTTTT
TRBJ2-1 | . | 15 | TRBD2 | TRBV5-1 | CASNDAGGSHNEQFF | TGCGCCAGTAACGATGCGGGAGGGAGCCACAATGAGCAGTTCTTC
TRBJ2-3 | . | 15 | . | TRBV5-4 | CASSSGTTSTDTQYF | TGTGCCAGCAGCTCCGGGACAACTAGCACAGATACGCAGTATTTT
TRBJ1-5 | . | 15 | TRBD1 | TRBV30 | CAWSPPGQGHQPQHF | TGTGCCTGGAGTCCTCCGGGACAGGGCCATCAGCCCCAGCATTTT
TRBJ2-3 | . | 15 | . | TRBV4-1 | CASSPEGSSTDTQYF | TGCGCCAGCAGCCCGGAGGGTTCGAGTACAGATACGCAGTATTTT
TRBJ2-5 | . | 14 | TRBD2 | TRBV6-1 | CASMGGTGGETQYF | TGTGCCAGCATGGGTGGTACGGGAGGGGAGACCCAGTACTTC